The clone carrying this T cell receptor beta chain has a single count. This specimen belongs to a study of blood T cell repertoires in COVID-19. Using immunoSEQ multiplex PCR, the repertoire was profiled, and TCRdb retains in-frame clones only, with some absent. The table has about 200,000 clones, just over 85% seen once. V lost 5 bases, J lost 11 bases, and 5 bases stayed unmatched. The CDR3 is 11 amino acids. Germline lookup yields CDR1 WSHSY and CDR2 SAAADI. The source material was PBMCs or T cells enriched from blood (not recorded which). The chain employs TRBV10-2 and TRBJ1-1; TRBD1 matches at 7 bases. The TCR originated in a woman aged 40 to 49 with acute COVID-19. CDR3 in DNA: TGCGCCAGCAGTAACAGGGGAGAGGCTTTCTTT. Protein: CASSNRGEAFF.